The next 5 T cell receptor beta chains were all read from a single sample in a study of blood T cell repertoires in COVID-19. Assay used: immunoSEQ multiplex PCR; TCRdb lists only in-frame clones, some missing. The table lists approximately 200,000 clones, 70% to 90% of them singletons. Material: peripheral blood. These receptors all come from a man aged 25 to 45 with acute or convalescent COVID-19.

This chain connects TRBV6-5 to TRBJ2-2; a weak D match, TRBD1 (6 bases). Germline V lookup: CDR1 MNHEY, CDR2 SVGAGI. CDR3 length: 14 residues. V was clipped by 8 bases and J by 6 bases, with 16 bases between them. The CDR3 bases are TGTGCCAGCTTACAGGGAAATAGGGCCGGGGAGCTGTTTTTT. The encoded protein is CASLQGNRAGELFF.

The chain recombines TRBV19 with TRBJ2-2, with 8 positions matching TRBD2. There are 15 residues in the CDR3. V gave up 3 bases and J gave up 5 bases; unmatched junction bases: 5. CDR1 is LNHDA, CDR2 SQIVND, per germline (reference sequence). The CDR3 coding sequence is TGTGCCAGTAGTATTACGCGGGAGGAGACCGGGGAGCTGTTTTTT. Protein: CASSITREETGELFF.

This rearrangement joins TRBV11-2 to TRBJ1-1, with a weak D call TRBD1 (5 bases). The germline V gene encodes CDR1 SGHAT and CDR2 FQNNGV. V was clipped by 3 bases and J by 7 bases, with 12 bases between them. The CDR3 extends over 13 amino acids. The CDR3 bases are TGTGCCAGCAGCTTGGAAAGGGGTCTTGAAGCTTTCTTT. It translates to CASSLERGLEAFF.

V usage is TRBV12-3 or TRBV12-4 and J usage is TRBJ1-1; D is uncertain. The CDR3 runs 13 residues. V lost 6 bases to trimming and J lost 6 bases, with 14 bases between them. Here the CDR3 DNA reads TGTGCCAGCAGAAAACGGGAGAGCGCTGAAGCTTTCTTT. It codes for CASRKRESAEAFF.

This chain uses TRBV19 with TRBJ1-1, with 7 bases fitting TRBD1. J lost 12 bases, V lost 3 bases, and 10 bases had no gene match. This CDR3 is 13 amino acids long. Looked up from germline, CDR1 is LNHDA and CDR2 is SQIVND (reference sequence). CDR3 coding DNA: TGTGCCAGTAGTATTATGACAGGGAAGACGCCTTTCTTT. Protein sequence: CASSIMTGKTPFF.